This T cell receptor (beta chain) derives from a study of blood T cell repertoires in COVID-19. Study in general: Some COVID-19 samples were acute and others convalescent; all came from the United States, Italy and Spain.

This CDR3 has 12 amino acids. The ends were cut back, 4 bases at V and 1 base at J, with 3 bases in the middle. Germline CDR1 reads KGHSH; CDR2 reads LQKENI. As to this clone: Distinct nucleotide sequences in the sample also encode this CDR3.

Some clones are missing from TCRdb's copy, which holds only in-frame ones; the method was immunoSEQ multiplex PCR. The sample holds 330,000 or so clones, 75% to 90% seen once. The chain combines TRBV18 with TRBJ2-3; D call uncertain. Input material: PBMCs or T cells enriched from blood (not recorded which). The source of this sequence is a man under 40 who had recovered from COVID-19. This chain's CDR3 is CASSLGTDTQYF. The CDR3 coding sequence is TGTGCCAGCTCACTAGGCACAGATACGCAGTATTTT. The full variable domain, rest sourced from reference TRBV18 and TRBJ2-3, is NAGVMQNPRHLVRRRGQEARLRCSPMKGHSHVYWYRQLPEEGLKFMVYLQKENIIDESGMPKERFSAEFPKEGPSILRIQQVVRGDSAAYFCASSLGTDTQYFGPGTRLTVL.